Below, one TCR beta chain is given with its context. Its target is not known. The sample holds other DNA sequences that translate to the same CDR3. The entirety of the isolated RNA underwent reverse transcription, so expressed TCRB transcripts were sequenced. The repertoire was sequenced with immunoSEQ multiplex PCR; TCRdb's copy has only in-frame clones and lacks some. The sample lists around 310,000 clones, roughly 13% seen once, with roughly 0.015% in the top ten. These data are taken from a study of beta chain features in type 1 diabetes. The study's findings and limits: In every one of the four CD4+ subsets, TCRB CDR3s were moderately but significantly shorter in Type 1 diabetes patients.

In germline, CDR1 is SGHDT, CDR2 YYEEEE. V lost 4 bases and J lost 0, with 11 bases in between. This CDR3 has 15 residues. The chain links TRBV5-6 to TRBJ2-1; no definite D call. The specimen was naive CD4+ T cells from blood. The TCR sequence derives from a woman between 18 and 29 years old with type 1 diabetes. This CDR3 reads CASSPTVSSYNEQFF. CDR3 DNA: TGTGCCAGCAGCCCGACTGTGAGCTCCTACAATGAGCAGTTCTTC.